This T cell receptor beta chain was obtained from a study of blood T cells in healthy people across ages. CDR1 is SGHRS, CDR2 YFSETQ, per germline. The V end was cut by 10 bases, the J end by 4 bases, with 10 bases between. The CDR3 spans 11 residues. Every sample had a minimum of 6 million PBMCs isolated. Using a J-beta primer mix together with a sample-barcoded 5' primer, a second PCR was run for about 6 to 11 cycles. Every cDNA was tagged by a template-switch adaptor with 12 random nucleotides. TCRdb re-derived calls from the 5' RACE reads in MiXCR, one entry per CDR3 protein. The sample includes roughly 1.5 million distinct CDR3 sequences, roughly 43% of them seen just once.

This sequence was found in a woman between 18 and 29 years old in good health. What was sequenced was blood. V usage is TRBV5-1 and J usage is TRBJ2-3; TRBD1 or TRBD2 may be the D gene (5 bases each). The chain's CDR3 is CASGDADTQYF. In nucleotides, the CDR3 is TGCGCCTCCGGGGACGCAGATACGCAGTATTTT. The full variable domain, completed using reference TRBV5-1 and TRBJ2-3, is KAGVTQTPRYLIKTRGQQVTLSCSPISGHRSVSWYQQTPGQGLQFLFEYFSETQRNKGNFPGRFSGRQFSNSRSEMNVSTLELGDSALYLCASGDADTQYFGPGTRLTVL.